Included here is one T cell receptor beta chain sequence, with context. The germline V gene has CDR1 LGHDT and CDR2 YNNKEL (reference sequence). The V segment lost 3 bases and the J segment 6 bases; nucleotides outside the gene matches: 10. CDR3 size: 16 residues. This specimen belongs to a study of blood T cell repertoires in COVID-19. Study at large: Some COVID-19 samples were acute and others convalescent; all came from the United States, Italy and Spain. The cDNA or gDNA used as material had been derived from T cells, B-cell-depleted T cells, or PBMCs.

In the authors' workflow: Nucleated cell number was recorded as an estimate derived from reference gene primer amplification. Using immunoSEQ multiplex PCR, the repertoire was profiled, and TCRdb retains in-frame clones only, with some absent. V, J and clone size reflect that table, while D and trimming were determined from the DNA. The sample carries 84,000 or so clones, approximately 80% recorded once. V and J are TRBV3-1 (or the pseudogene TRBV3-2) and TRBJ1-1, with TRBD1 matching 10 bases. The clonotype was recovered from a man between 65 and 79 years old with acute or convalescent COVID-19. Sequenced input: peripheral blood. CDR3 DNA: TGTGCCAGCAGCCACGGGACAGGGGCGGAATTTTCTGAAGCTTTCTTT. It yields the protein CASSHGTGAEFSEAFF.